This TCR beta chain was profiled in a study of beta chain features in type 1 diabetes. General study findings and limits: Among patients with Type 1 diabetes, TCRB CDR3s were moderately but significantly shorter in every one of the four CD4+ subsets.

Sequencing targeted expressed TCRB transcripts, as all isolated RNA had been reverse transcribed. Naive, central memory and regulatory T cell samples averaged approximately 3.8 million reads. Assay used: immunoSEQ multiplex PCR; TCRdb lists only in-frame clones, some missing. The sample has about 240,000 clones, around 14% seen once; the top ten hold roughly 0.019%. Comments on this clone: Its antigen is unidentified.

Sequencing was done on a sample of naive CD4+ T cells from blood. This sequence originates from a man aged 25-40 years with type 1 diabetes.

The CDR3 reads CASSRDRDSSYEQYF. The CDR3 bases are TGCGCCAGCAGCCGGGACAGGGATAGCTCCTACGAGCAGTACTTC. The genes are TRBV5-1 and TRBJ2-7; TRBD1 matches 9 bases. Germline lookup yields CDR1 SGHRS and CDR2 YFSETQ. The CDR3 runs to 15 residues. The V gene end was trimmed by 4 bases and the J gene end by 0 bases; junction bases not matched to a gene: 5.